The 25 T cell receptor beta chains below come from one sample, sequenced in a study of T cells in Graves' hyperthyroidism and ophthalmopathy. Amplification yielded TCR beta CDR3 regions, with RNA transcripts as the source. The TCR CDR3 was amplified in a first-round RT-PCR using the HTBI primer set. In TCRdb, the multiplex PCR reads were re-called with MiXCR into one record per CDR3 protein. The sample lists 300,000 to 450,000 distinct CDR3 sequences; roughly 13% were seen once. The specimen sequenced was blood. Receptor source: a woman aged 18-29 years with Graves' hyperthyroidism.

The V call is TRBV14, the J call TRBJ2-2; no firm D call. Trimming removed 0 bases from V and 7 bases from J, with 9 bases in between. Germline CDR1 SGHDN, CDR2 FVKESK. This CDR3 is 14 amino acids long. The CDR3, as DNA: TGTGCCAGCAGCCAAGATCTCAGAGGCGGGGAGCTGTTTTTT. Amino acids: CASSQDLRGGELFF.

This clonotype was detected ten times or more. J is TRBJ1-2 and V is TRBV3-1; 8 nucleotides agree with TRBD1. The length of the CDR3 is 16 residues. CDR1 is LGHDT and CDR2 is YNNKEL in the germline V gene (reference sequence). J lost 5 bases, V lost 1 base, and 9 bases had no gene match. This CDR3 is CASSQGRQQGGYGYTF. The DNA for the CDR3 is TGTGCCAGCAGCCAAGGCCGTCAACAGGGGGGATATGGCTACACCTTC.

The chain uses TRBV6-1 and TRBJ1-2; D gene unclear. Trimming took 6 bases from V and 3 from J, leaving 11 bases between them. The germline gives CDR1 MNHNS, CDR2 SASEGT. The CDR3 extends over 13 amino acids. The CDR3, as DNA: TGTGCCAGCAGGGAGGGTTTGGACTATGGCTACACCTTC. As protein: CASREGLDYGYTF.

This clonotype came up many times. The chain recombines TRBV12-3 or TRBV12-4 with TRBJ2-5, with a weak D call TRBD2 (6 bases). CDR3 length: 14 amino acids. Trimming removed 3 bases at V and 3 bases at J, with 11 bases between. CDR3 DNA sequence: TGTGCCAGCAGTTTCGGGGGTTCGGAAGAGACCCAGTACTTC. Its protein is CASSFGGSEETQYF.

This clonotype was seen at least ten times. The chain recombines TRBV5-1 with TRBJ2-7; 7 positions match TRBD1. The CDR3 contains 13 residues. V was pared by 7 bases and J by 0 bases, with 4 bases of the junction left unmatched. Looked up from germline, CDR1 is SGHRS and CDR2 is YFSETQ. CDR3 nucleotide sequence: TGCGCCAGCGGAAGGGACAGCTCCTACGAGCAGTACTTC. Encoded protein: CASGRDSSYEQYF.

This clonotype was picked up one time. This clone may be a read error of a much larger clone one base away. This chain links TRBV6-2 or TRBV6-3 with TRBJ2-3, with 14 bases lining up with TRBD2. V lost 4 bases and J lost 1; bases outside the gene matches: 10. Looked up from germline, CDR1 is MNHEY and CDR2 is SVGEGT. This CDR3 spans 19 amino acids. Written as DNA, the CDR3 is TGTGCCAGCAGTTGCTCCTTGGGACTAGCGGGGGCGGGCACAGATACGCAGTATTTT. It codes for CASSCSLGLAGAGTDTQYF.

This clonotype was seen repeatedly, ten times or more. The V gene is TRBV6-1, the J gene TRBJ2-5; D is ambiguous. The CDR3 is 12 amino acids. The germline V and J ends were trimmed by 2 bases and 4 bases, with 5 bases remaining between them. Looked up from germline, CDR1 is MNHNS and CDR2 is SASEGT. The CDR3 nucleotides are TGTGCCAGCAGTGAAAGAGGAGAGACCCAGTACTTC. Its protein product is CASSERGETQYF.

This clonotype was seen ten or more times. V gene TRBV20-1 combines with J gene TRBJ2-3; D not certain. This CDR3 spans 13 amino acids. Trimming pared 4 bases from V and 0 bases from J, leaving 8 bases between. Germline V lookup: CDR1 DFQATT, CDR2 SNEGSKA (reference sequence). The CDR3 here is CSANGPSTDTQYF. The CDR3 DNA reads as TGCAGTGCTAACGGGCCTAGCACAGATACGCAGTATTTT.

Concerning this clonotype: Since a much larger clone is just one base distant, this may be a read error. The V call is TRBV7-2, the J call TRBJ1-2; the D is unclear. Deletions cut 5 bases from V and 4 bases from J, with 17 bases between. The germline V gene has CDR1 SGHTA and CDR2 FQGNSA. This CDR3 contains 15 residues. The CDR3: CASSPLSEALYGYTF. As DNA, the CDR3 is TGTGCCAGCAGCCCCCTTTCGGAGGCTCTCTATGGCTACACCTTC.

This clonotype showed up just a few times. The chain links TRBV9 to TRBJ2-1; TRBD1 matches 10 bases. This CDR3 has 16 residues. Trimming cost V 3 bases and J 6 bases; bases outside gene matches: 9. Germline CDR1 SGDLS, CDR2 YYNGEE. CDR3 region: CASSASGTGVGNEQFF. In nucleotides, the CDR3 is TGTGCCAGCAGCGCCTCCGGGACAGGGGTAGGCAATGAGCAGTTCTTC.

This clonotype was detected ten times or more. The chain is built from TRBV7-8 and TRBJ2-7, with 8 nucleotides matching TRBD2. CDR3 length equals 13 residues. Germline V gene data show CDR1 as SGHVS and CDR2 as FQNEAQ. V shed 2 bases, J shed 5 bases, and the junction held 2 bases outside the gene matches. CDR3 residues: CASSLRLANEQYF. The DNA of the CDR3 is TGTGCCAGCAGCTTAAGACTAGCGAACGAGCAGTACTTC.

This clonotype was seen repeatedly, ten times or more. The chain recombines TRBV28 with TRBJ2-2, with a possible D match to TRBD2 (7 bases). V lost 5 bases to trimming and J lost 5 bases, with 12 bases between them. CDR3 size: 14 residues. The V gene's germline CDR1 is MDHEN and CDR2 SYDVKM. Here the CDR3 reads CASSRGTITGELFF. In DNA form, the CDR3 reads TGTGCCAGCAGTAGGGGGACTATAACCGGGGAGCTGTTTTTT.

This clonotype was recorded many times. This chain links TRBV18 with TRBJ2-7; TRBD1 might be the D (5 bases). The germline CDR1 and CDR2 sequences are KGHSH and LQKENI. V lost 1 base, J lost 3 bases, and 16 bases lay in between. The CDR3 runs 16 residues. Written as DNA, the CDR3 is TGTGCCAGCTCACCACGACTCAGGGATCCGGACTACGAGCAGTACTTC. Translated: CASSPRLRDPDYEQYF.

The chain recombines TRBV27 with TRBJ2-7; no clear D gene. Trimming removed 6 bases from V and 0 bases from J, with 9 bases in between. CDR1 is MNHEY, CDR2 SMNVEV, per germline (reference sequence). This CDR3 has 13 amino acids. In DNA form, the CDR3 reads TGTGCCAGCAGCGTTCCGGGCTCCTACGAGCAGTACTTC. Encoded protein: CASSVPGSYEQYF.

There are a few counts of this clonotype. V is TRBV9 and J is TRBJ2-3; D is uncertain. Germline V gene sequence: CDR1 SGDLS, CDR2 YYNGEE. The CDR3 is made up of 16 amino acids. V was shortened by 4 bases and J by 0 bases, with 15 bases between the two germline ends. CDR3 in amino acids: CASSPSGSSSTDTQYF. CDR3 DNA sequence: TGTGCCAGCAGCCCATCGGGCAGTTCTAGCACAGATACGCAGTATTTT. Full variable domain (remainder filled in from reference TRBV9 and TRBJ2-3): DSGVTQTPKHLITATGQRVTLRCSPRSGDLSVYWYQQSLDQGLQFLIQYYNGEERAKGNILERFSAQQFPDLHSELNLSSLELGDSALYFCASSPSGSSSTDTQYFGPGTRLTVL.

This clonotype came up many times. An end of the junction does not agree with germline; a read error may underlie this. The rearrangement joins TRBV7-7 to TRBJ2-3, with TRBD2 identical over 8 bases. Germline values: CDR1 SSHAT, CDR2 FNYEAQ (reference sequence). The CDR3 is 17 amino acids. CDR3 protein: CASSLGSSGGSTDTQYF. The CDR3 DNA reads as TGTGCTAGCAGCTTAGGAAGCAGCGGGGGAAGCACAGATACGCAGTATTTT.

This clonotype was seen repeatedly, ten times or more. The V gene is TRBV7-8, the J gene TRBJ1-2; unclear D gene. There are 14 residues in the CDR3. The V end lost 5 bases, the J end lost 4 bases, and 14 bases lay between the germline ends. Germline V lookup: CDR1 SGHVS, CDR2 FQNEAQ. CDR3 DNA sequence: TGTGCCAGCAGCCGCGGACGGCTAGGCTATGGCTACACCTTC. It is translated as CASSRGRLGYGYTF.

This clonotype showed up many times. V is TRBV12-3 or TRBV12-4 and J is TRBJ2-1; D not resolved. This CDR3 comprises 16 residues. The V end lost 3 bases, the J end lost 0 bases, and 12 bases lay between the germline ends. As DNA, the CDR3 is TGTGCCAGCAGTTTTAGTCACGCCAGCTCCTACAATGAGCAGTTCTTC. Translated: CASSFSHASSYNEQFF.

V is TRBV7-9 and J is TRBJ2-3; the match to TRBD2 covers 11 bases. This CDR3 contains 17 residues. The germline V gene encodes CDR1 SEHNR and CDR2 FQNEAQ (reference sequence). V shed 5 bases and J 6 bases; nucleotides not matched to a gene: 13. CDR3 sequence: CASSGGGLAGGGDTQYF. For the CDR3, the DNA is TGTGCCAGCAGCGGTGGTGGGCTAGCGGGGGGAGGGGATACGCAGTATTTT.

This clonotype occurred a few times. This rearrangement joins TRBV29-1 to TRBJ2-7; 10 nucleotides line up with TRBD1. From germline, CDR1 is SQVTM and CDR2 ANQGSEA. The CDR3 runs to 13 residues. The trim removed 6 bases at V and 6 bases at J, leaving 8 bases unmatched. The CDR3 region is CSVDRQGAREQYF. CDR3 bases: TGCAGCGTCGATCGACAGGGGGCTCGCGAGCAGTACTTC.

This chain connects TRBV6-2 or TRBV6-3 to TRBJ2-7, with 8 nucleotides matching TRBD2. The CDR3 totals 16 residues. The germline V gene has CDR1 MNHEY and CDR2 SVGEGT. Germline trimming cut 2 bases from V and 3 bases from J; bases unmatched to any gene: 9. In nucleotides, the CDR3 is TGTGCCAGCAGTTACCTGAGCCCGGCGGGGGGCTACGAGCAGTACTTC. As protein: CASSYLSPAGGYEQYF.

This clonotype was seen repeatedly, ten times or more. The chain is built from TRBV20-1 and TRBJ1-6; 9 nucleotides align to TRBD1. V shed 3 bases and J 8 bases; nucleotides not matched to a gene: 11. Germline V gene sequence: CDR1 DFQATT, CDR2 SNEGSKA (reference sequence). CDR3 length: 16 amino acids. The CDR3 DNA is TGCAGTGCTAGTGGGGCCGGGGACAGGGACTATTCACCCCTCCACTTT. The encoded protein is CSASGAGDRDYSPLHF.

V usage is TRBV20-1 and J usage is TRBJ2-3; 10 nucleotides align to TRBD1. Looked up from germline, CDR1 is DFQATT and CDR2 is SNEGSKA (reference sequence). With V trimmed by 8 bases and J by 8 bases, 10 bases remained unmatched. The CDR3 contains 13 residues. The CDR3 reads CSNRDRGGGTQYF. In nucleotides, the CDR3 is TGCAGTAACCGGGACAGGGGAGGGGGTACGCAGTATTTT.

This clonotype was detected once. The chain has TRBV28 and TRBJ2-4; D not certain. V was shortened by 7 bases and J by 1 base, with 8 bases between the two germline ends. Germline assignment: CDR1 MDHEN and CDR2 SYDVKM. CDR3 length: 13 residues. This CDR3 reads CASKTAAKNIQYF. The CDR3 nucleotides are TGTGCCAGCAAGACCGCGGCCAAAAACATTCAGTACTTC. The full variable domain, in which reference TRBV28 and TRBJ2-4 provide the parts outside the CDR3, is DVKVTQSSRYLVKRTGEKVFLECVQDMDHENMFWYRQDPGLGLRLIYFSYDVKMKEKGDIPEGYSVSREKKERFSLILESASTNQTSMYLCASKTAAKNIQYFGAGTRLSVL.

This clonotype has ten or more counts. The chain is built from TRBV28 and TRBJ2-7; D gene unclear. This CDR3 is 11 amino acids long. Looked up from germline, CDR1 is MDHEN and CDR2 is SYDVKM. Deletions cut 3 bases from V and 6 bases from J, with 6 bases between. The DNA for the CDR3 is TGTGCCAGCAGTTTCCCAGGCGAGCAGTACTTC. Translation: CASSFPGEQYF.